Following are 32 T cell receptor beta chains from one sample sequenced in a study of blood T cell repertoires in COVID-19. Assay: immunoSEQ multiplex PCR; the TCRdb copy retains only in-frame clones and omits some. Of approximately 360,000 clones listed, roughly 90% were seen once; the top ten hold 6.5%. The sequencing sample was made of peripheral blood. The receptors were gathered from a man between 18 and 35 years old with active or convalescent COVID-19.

This CDR3 is CASSACMAGGHETQYF. The CDR3 DNA reads as TGCGCCAGCAGTGCTTGCATGGCGGGGGGGCATGAGACCCAGTACTTC. V and J are TRBV10-1 and TRBJ2-5; the match to TRBD2 covers 9 bases. Germline CDR1 and CDR2: WNHNN and SYGVQD (reference sequence). V shed 4 bases and J 5 bases; nucleotides not matched to a gene: 11. The CDR3 has 16 amino acids.

CDR3 region: CASSLVGPSGGYGYTF. CDR3 DNA sequence: TGCGCCAGCAGCTTGGTAGGGCCAAGCGGGGGGTATGGCTACACCTTC. The chain carries TRBV5-1 and TRBJ1-2; TRBD1 is a possible D gene (5 bases). CDR1 SGHRS and CDR2 YFSETQ come from the germline V gene. CDR3 length: 16 residues. V lost 0 bases, J lost 5 bases, and 17 bases lay in between. The variable domain in full, completed from reference TRBV5-1 and TRBJ1-2, reads KAGVTQTPRYLIKTRGQQVTLSCSPISGHRSVSWYQQTPGQGLQFLFEYFSETQRNKGNFPGRFSGRQFSNSRSEMNVSTLELGDSALYLCASSLVGPSGGYGYTFGSGTRLTVV.

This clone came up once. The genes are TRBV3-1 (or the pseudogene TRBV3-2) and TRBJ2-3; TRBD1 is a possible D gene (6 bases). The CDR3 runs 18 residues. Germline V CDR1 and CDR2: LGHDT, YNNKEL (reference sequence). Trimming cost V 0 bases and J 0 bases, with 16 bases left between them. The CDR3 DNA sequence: TGTGCCAGCAGCCAAGATATGGCAGGGGACCTTAGCACAGATACGCAGTATTTT. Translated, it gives CASSQDMAGDLSTDTQYF.

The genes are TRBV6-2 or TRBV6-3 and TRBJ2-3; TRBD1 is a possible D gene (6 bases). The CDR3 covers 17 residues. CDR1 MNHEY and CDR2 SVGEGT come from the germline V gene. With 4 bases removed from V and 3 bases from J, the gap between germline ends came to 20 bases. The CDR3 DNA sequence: TGTGCCAGCAGTTGGGGTTTACACAGGGTATTGACAGATACGCAGTATTTT. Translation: CASSWGLHRVLTDTQYF.

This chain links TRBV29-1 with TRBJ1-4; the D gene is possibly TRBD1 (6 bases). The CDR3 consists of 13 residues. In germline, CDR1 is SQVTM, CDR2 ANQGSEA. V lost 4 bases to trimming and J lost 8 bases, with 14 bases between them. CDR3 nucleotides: TGCAGCGTTGTTGGGCGGCAGGGGGAAAAACTGTTTTTT. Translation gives CSVVGRQGEKLFF.

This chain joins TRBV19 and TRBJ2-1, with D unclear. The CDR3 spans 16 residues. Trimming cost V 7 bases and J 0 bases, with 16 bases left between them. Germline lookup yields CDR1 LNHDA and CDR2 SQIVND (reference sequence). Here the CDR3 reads CASTERWRSSYNEQFF. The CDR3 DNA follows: TGTGCCAGTACTGAGAGGTGGAGAAGCTCCTACAATGAGCAGTTCTTC.

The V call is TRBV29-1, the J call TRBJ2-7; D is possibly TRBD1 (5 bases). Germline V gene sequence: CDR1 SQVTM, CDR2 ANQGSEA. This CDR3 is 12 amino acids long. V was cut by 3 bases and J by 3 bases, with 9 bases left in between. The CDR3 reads CSVEDNSYEQYF. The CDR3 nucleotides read TGCAGCGTTGAGGACAATAGCTACGAGCAGTACTTC.

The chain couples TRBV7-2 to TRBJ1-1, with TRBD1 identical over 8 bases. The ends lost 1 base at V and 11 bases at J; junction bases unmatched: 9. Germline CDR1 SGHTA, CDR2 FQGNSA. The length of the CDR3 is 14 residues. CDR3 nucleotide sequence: TGTGCCAGCAGCTTAGGGGACAGGCTCACAAACGCTTTCTTT. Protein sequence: CASSLGDRLTNAFF.

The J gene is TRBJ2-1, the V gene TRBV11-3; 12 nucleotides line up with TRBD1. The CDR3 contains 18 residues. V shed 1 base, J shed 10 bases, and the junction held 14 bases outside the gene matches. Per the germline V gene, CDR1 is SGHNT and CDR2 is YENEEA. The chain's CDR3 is CASSLGGGQGAPGSEQFF. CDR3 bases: TGTGCCAGCAGCTTAGGAGGGGGACAGGGGGCGCCGGGAAGCGAGCAGTTCTTC.

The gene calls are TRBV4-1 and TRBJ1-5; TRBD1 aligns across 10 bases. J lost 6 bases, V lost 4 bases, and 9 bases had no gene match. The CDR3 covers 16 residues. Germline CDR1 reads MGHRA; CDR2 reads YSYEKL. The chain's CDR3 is CASSLRQGAGGQPQHF. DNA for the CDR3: TGCGCCAGCAGCCTACGACAGGGGGCGGGGGGTCAGCCCCAGCATTTT.

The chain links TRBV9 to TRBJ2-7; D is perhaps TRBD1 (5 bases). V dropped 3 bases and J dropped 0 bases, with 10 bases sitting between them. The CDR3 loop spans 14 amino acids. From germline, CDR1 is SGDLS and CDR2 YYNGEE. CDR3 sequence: CASSAQGNSYEQYF. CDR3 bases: TGTGCCAGCAGCGCTCAGGGTAACTCCTACGAGCAGTACTTC.

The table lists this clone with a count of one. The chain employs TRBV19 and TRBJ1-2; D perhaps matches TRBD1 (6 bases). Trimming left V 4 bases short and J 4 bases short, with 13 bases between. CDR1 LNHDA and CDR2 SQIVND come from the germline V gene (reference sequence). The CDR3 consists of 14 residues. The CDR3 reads CASSTQDRPYGYTF. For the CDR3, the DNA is TGTGCCAGTAGTACCCAGGACAGACCCTATGGCTACACCTTC.

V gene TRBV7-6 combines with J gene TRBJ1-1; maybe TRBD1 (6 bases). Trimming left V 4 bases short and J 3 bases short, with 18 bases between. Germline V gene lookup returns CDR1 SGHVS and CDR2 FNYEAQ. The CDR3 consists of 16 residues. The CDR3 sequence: CASSSGKKKGDTEAFF. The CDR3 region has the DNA TGTGCCAGCAGCTCGGGGAAGAAAAAGGGGGACACTGAAGCTTTCTTT.

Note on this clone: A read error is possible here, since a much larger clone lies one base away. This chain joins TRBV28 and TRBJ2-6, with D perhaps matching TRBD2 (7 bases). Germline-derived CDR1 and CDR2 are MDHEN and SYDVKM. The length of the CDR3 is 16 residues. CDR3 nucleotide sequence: TGTGCCAGCAGTTTAAGGGGGGGCCATGGGGCCAACGTGCTGACTTTC. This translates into CASSLRGGHGANVLTF.

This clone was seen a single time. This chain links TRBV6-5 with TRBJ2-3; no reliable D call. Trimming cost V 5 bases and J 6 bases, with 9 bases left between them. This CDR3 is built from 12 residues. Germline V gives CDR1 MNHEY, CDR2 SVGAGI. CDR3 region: CASSQRRDTQYF. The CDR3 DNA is TGTGCCAGCAGTCAACGTCGGGATACGCAGTATTTT.

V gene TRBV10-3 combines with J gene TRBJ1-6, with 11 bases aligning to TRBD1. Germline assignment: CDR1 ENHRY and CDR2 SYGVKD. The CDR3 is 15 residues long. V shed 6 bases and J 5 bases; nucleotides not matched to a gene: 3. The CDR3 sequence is CAIRGDRGDNSPLHF. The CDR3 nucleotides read TGTGCCATCAGAGGGGACAGGGGGGATAATTCACCCCTCCACTTT.

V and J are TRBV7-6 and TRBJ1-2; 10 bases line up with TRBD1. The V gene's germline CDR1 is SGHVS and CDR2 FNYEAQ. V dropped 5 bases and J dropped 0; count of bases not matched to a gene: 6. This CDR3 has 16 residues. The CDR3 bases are TGTGCCAGCAGCCCGGGACAGGGGTCTTCTAACTATGGCTACACCTTC. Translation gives CASSPGQGSSNYGYTF.

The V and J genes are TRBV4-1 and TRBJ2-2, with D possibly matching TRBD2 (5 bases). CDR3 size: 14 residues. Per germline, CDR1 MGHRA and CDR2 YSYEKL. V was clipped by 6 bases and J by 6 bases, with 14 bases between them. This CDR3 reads CASRRALDAGELFF. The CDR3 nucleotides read TGCGCCAGCAGGAGGGCCCTGGACGCCGGGGAGCTGTTTTTT.

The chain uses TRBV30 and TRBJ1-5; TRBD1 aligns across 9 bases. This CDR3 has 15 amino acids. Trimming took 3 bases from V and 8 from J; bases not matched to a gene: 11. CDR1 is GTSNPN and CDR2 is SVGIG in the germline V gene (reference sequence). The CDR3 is CAWSKGQGRGKPQHF. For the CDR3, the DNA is TGTGCCTGGAGCAAGGGACAGGGAAGGGGCAAGCCCCAGCATTTT.

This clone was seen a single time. Written as DNA, the CDR3 is TGTGCCAGCAGTCCCGGGACAGGGCTTACCGGGGAGCTGTTTTTT. Protein product: CASSPGTGLTGELFF. This chain links TRBV5-6 with TRBJ2-2, with 9 bases lining up with TRBD1. Germline lookup yields CDR1 SGHDT and CDR2 YYEEEE. Losses at the gene ends were 5 bases for V and 5 bases for J; bases not matched to a gene: 7. The CDR3 is 15 residues long.

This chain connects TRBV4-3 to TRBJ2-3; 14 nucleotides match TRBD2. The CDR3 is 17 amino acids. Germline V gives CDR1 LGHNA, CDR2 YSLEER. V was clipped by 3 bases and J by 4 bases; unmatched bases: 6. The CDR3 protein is CASSHSGTSGSPDTQYF. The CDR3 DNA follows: TGCGCCAGCAGCCATAGCGGGACTAGCGGGAGCCCAGATACGCAGTATTTT.

In nucleotides, the CDR3 is TGTGCCAGCTCACCACCTCAGACAGGGAACTACGAGCAGTACTTC. It is translated as CASSPPQTGNYEQYF. The chain recombines TRBV18 with TRBJ2-7; TRBD1 matches 7 bases. CDR3 length: 15 residues. The ends lost 0 bases at V and 3 bases at J; junction bases unmatched: 5. Germline V gene data show CDR1 as KGHSH and CDR2 as LQKENI. The whole variable domain, remainder taken from reference TRBV18 and TRBJ2-7, is NAGVMQNPRHLVRRRGQEARLRCSPMKGHSHVYWYRQLPEEGLKFMVYLQKENIIDESGMPKERFSAEFPKEGPSILRIQQVVRGDSAAYFCASSPPQTGNYEQYFGPGTRLTVT.

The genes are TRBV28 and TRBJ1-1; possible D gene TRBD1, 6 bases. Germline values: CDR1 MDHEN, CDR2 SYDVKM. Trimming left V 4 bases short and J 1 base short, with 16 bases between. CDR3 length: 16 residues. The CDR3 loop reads CASSSTLQGPNTEAFF. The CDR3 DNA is TGTGCCAGCAGTTCTACCTTACAGGGACCGAACACTGAAGCTTTCTTT.

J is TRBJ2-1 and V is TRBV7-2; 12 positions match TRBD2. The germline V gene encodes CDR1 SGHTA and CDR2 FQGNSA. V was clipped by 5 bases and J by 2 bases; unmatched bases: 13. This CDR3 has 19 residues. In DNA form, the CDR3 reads TGTGCCAGCAGCCCCCGCCGGATCCTAGCGGGGGGGCCCTACAATGAGCAGTTCTTC. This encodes CASSPRRILAGGPYNEQFF.

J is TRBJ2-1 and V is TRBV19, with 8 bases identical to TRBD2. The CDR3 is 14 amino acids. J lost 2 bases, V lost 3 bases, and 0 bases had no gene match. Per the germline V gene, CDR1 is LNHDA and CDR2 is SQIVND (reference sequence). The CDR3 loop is CASSISGAYNEQFF. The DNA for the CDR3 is TGTGCCAGTAGTATTAGCGGGGCCTACAATGAGCAGTTCTTC.

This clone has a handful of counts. The CDR3 coding sequence is TGTGCCAGCAGCCCGACTAGCGGGGCCTACGAGCAGTACTTC. Protein: CASSPTSGAYEQYF. The V and J genes are TRBV6-4 and TRBJ2-7; 11 bases map to TRBD2. Germline CDR1 reads MRHNA; CDR2 reads SNTAGT. The CDR3 extends over 14 amino acids. V lost 6 bases to trimming and J lost 2 bases; unmatched junction nucleotides: 3.

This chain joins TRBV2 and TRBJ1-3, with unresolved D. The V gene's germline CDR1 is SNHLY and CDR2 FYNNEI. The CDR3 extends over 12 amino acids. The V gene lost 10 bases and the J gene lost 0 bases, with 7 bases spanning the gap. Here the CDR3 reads CATSSSGNTIYF. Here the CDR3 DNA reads TGTGCCACCTCGTCCTCTGGAAACACCATATATTTT.

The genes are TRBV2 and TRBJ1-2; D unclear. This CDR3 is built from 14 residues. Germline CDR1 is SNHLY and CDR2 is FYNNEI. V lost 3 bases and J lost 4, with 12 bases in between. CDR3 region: CASSDSSNSYGYTF. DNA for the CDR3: TGTGCCAGCAGTGACTCGAGTAATTCCTATGGCTACACCTTC.

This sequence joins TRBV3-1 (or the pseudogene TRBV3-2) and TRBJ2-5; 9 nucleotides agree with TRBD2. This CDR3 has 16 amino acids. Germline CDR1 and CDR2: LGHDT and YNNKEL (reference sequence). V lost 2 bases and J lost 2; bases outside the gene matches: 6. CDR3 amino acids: CASSQPRRGGQETQYF. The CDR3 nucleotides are TGTGCCAGCAGCCAACCCCGGCGGGGGGGACAAGAGACCCAGTACTTC.

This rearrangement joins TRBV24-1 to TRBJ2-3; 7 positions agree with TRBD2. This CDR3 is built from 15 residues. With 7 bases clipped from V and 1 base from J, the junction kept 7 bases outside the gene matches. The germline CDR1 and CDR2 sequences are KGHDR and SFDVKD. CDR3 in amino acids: CATSLGGSGTDTQYF. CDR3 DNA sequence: TGTGCCACCAGCTTGGGAGGGTCGGGCACAGATACGCAGTATTTT.

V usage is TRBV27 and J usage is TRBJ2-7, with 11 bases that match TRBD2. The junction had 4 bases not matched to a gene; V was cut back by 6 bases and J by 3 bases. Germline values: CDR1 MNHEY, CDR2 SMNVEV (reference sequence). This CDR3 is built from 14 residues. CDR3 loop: CASSPLAGVYEQYF. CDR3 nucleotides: TGTGCCAGCAGCCCACTAGCGGGGGTCTACGAGCAGTACTTC.

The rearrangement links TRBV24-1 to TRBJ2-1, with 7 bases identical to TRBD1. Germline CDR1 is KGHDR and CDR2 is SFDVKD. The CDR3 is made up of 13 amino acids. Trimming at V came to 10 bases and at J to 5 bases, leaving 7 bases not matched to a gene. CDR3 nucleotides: TGTGCCACTTCCGGGACAGACCACAATGAGCAGTTCTTC. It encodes CATSGTDHNEQFF.